This T cell receptor beta chain was obtained from a study of PD-1 blockade in classical Hodgkin lymphoma. Using immunoSEQ multiplex PCR, the repertoire was profiled, and TCRdb retains in-frame clones only, with some absent. The sample holds more than 90,000 clones, roughly four fifths seen once. This CDR3 is 14 amino acids long. CDR1 is MNHEY and CDR2 is SMNVEV in the germline V gene (reference sequence). Between the trimmed V and J ends, which lost 7 bases and 7 bases, there was a span of 20 bases. Every patient had relapsed following autologous stem cell transplantation, and cohorts differed in brentuximab vedotin exposure.

This clonotype originated in a human donor with classical Hodgkin lymphoma. The gene calls are TRBV27 and TRBJ2-7; the D is unclear. The specimen was peripheral blood mononuclear cells (PBMCs), collected before the second cycle of nivolumab. The CDR3 is CASNRASRFGEQYF. The CDR3 DNA is TGTGCCAGCAATAGGGCCTCTAGGTTTGGTGAGCAGTACTTC.